This entry features one T cell receptor (beta chain) sequence. Its antigen target is currently unknown. No per-base quality is available; no much larger clone lies one base away. This sample was taken from a study of Ad26.COV2.S vaccination and SARS-CoV-2 variants (dated by TCRdb to the early 2020s). General notes on the study: Donors in the vaccine arm were drawn from COV1001, a multicentre, randomized, double-blind, placebo-controlled phase I-IIa trial testing Ad26.COV2.S in healthy adults. Dosing of Ad26.COV2.S was intramuscular, at either 5x10^10 or 1x10^11 viral particles, delivered as one shot or as two shots spaced 56 days apart. TCRbeta repertoire sequencing was used to assess the specificity and breadth of SARS-CoV-2-reactive T cell receptors after Ad26.COV2.S vaccination. The TCR-sequenced set comprised roughly 30 samples: approximately 19 Ad26.COV2.S vaccine recipients, 5 placebo recipients and 8 SARS-CoV-2 convalescent individuals. Trial participants were randomized into five groups of five, in which low-dose or high-dose Ad26.COV2.S was given once or twice, or placebo was given on both occasions. Investigators did not know the trial group allocation while performing experiments and assessing outcomes.

Per the publication, the treatment or condition label means: roughly 18 received Ad26.COV2.S at low or high dose, single or two shots; about 5 received placebo; per-sample allocation not given. Repertoires of vaccine and placebo recipients were sequenced from samples collected on day 63 after the first injection. In Cohort 1b, 25 to 30 adults aged 18-55 years were enrolled at a single site in Boston, USA, between 29 July and 7 August 2020. Ad26.COV2.S was a replication-incompetent adenovirus type 26 vector expressing a prefusion-stabilized SARS-CoV-2 spike protein from the original Wuhan strain. Overall results and qualifications from the work: Higher spike-specific TCR breadth was observed in Ad26.COV2.S recipients than in placebo recipients (P = 0.0014). After vaccination, spike-specific CD8+ and CD4+ T cell responses were reported to show substantial breadth. The study was not powered for comparison of responses between vaccine doses or regimens. The authors noted that total T cell responses may have been underestimated by the TCR breadth and depth analyses. Comparable non-spike TCR breadth was observed between vaccine and placebo recipients, consistent with only spike being contained in the vaccine.

The immunoSEQ Assay was the method used to sequence TCRbeta CDR3 regions. After extraction, genomic DNA underwent amplification by bias-controlled multiplex PCR, followed by high-throughput sequencing. For the original study's pipeline: Collapsing and filtering of sequences were performed to quantify the absolute abundance of each unique TCRbeta CDR3 region. T cell fraction was estimated by normalizing TCRbeta template counts to usable DNA, which was measured by amplifying reference genes present in all nucleated cells. Repertoire TCRs were annotated as SARS-CoV-2-specific when V gene, CDR3 amino acid sequence and J gene were exactly matched to a known reactive TCR set. The reference SARS-CoV-2 TCR set was obtained from MIRA and was filtered for enrichment in COVID-19-positive ImmuneCODE repertoires, whereby public or cross-reactive TCRs were removed. Using the MIRA antigens, annotated TCRs were further analysed by specific ORF or by position within an ORF. Breadth was defined as annotated unique rearrangements over total unique productive rearrangements; depth was the summed frequency of those rearrangements. Two-sided Wilcoxon rank-sum tests were used to compare TCR breadth between groups. The table was pulled from immuneACCESS by TCRdb, which kept in-frame rearrangements only. Such tables lose some clones; where checked, under half of the loss comes from unresolved V genes, and the rest has no known cause. V, J and clone size are taken as reported in that table, and D and trimming were inferred from the DNA itself. The sample table lists fewer than 600,000 clones, 80% to 90% of them with a count of one. The ten largest make up more than 1.5% of the sample.

Germline trimming: 2 bases from V, 3 bases from J; junction bases outside gene matches: 4. The germline V gene specifies SGHRS as CDR1 and YFSETQ as CDR2. The CDR3 holds 15 amino acids from the cysteine to the phenylalanine. The kept DNA is CDR3 alone, 45 bases in frame from the first base. Sequencing was performed on peripheral blood, taken in a trial of Ad26.COV2.S vaccine versus placebo. This clonotype was obtained from a person aged 18-60 years who received the Ad26.COV2.S COVID-19 vaccine or a placebo. Recombination linked TRBV5-1 to TRBJ2-3; TRBD1 fits 9 bases in the junction. The CDR3 protein sequence reads: CASSFGQGYTDTQYF. The nucleotides are TGCGCCAGCAGCTTCGGACAGGGGTATACAGATACGCAGTATTTT.